The TCR beta chain under discussion was sequenced for a study of blood T cell repertoires in COVID-19. Overall study: Material from acute and convalescent COVID-19 was sourced from the United States, Italy and Spain. T cells, B-cell-depleted T cells, or PBMCs provided the cDNA or gDNA that served as material.

The CDR3 runs to 16 residues. The germline CDR1 and CDR2 sequences are MGHRA and YSYEKL. Trimming shortened V by 4 bases and J by 1 base, and 17 bases separated the two germline ends. Original processing methods: Cell counts per sample came from amplifying reference gene primers. Sequencing was performed with immunoSEQ multiplex PCR; in TCRdb, only in-frame clones are kept and a portion is missing. The D gene and trimming were derived from the DNA, and the V and J assignments and clone size from that table. The sample has fewer than 130,000 clones; roughly nine tenths are singletons. This sequence was found in a woman aged 80 or older with acute or convalescent COVID-19. The specimen was peripheral blood. V usage is TRBV4-1 and J usage is TRBJ2-7, with D possibly being TRBD1 (6 bases). In DNA form, the CDR3 reads TGCGCCAGCAGCCCCTGGACCGCACAGGGTTCCTACGAGCAGTACTTC. This codes for CASSPWTAQGSYEQYF.